Shown below are 26 T cell receptor beta chains from a single sample sequenced in a study of blood T cell repertoires in COVID-19. Clones were read by immunoSEQ multiplex PCR, and TCRdb kept only the in-frame ones, dropping some. The sample contains 380,000 or so clones, approximately 91% of which appear only once. Sequences were obtained from PBMCs or T cells enriched from blood (not recorded which). The receptors shown here come from a woman between 35 and 50 years old with acute COVID-19.

The V call is TRBV25-1, the J call TRBJ1-4, with a weak D call TRBD1 (6 bases). Trimming removed 2 bases from V and 5 bases from J, with 18 bases in between. Per germline, CDR1 MGHDK and CDR2 SYGVNS. This CDR3 is built from 17 residues. The CDR3 spells CASSEGGRLRENEKLFF. Written as DNA, the CDR3 is TGTGCCAGCAGTGAAGGGGGCAGATTGAGGGAGAATGAAAAACTGTTTTTT.

The chain carries TRBV19 and TRBJ1-5; no clear D gene. CDR1 and CDR2 from the germline V gene are LNHDA and SQIVND (reference sequence). This CDR3 has 12 amino acids. The chain's CDR3 is CGEVGSNQPQHF. CDR3 nucleotides: TGTGGGGAGGTGGGAAGCAATCAGCCCCAGCATTTT.

V usage is TRBV5-1 and J usage is TRBJ2-3, with 9 positions matching TRBD2. Looked up from germline, CDR1 is SGHRS and CDR2 is YFSETQ. V shed 2 bases and J 2 bases; nucleotides not matched to a gene: 6. The CDR3 has 16 amino acids. CDR3 in DNA: TGCGCCAGCAGCTTATTACGCGGGGGGGACACAGATACGCAGTATTTT. It is translated as CASSLLRGGDTDTQYF.

The rearrangement joins TRBV15 to TRBJ1-2, with D maybe TRBD1 (5 bases). The CDR3 extends over 14 amino acids. The V gene's germline CDR1 is LNHNV and CDR2 YYDKDF (reference sequence). V was pared by 5 bases and J by 2 bases, with 12 bases between. The CDR3 DNA reads as TGTGCCACCAGCTCGGGGGAAGGGAACTATGGCTACACCTTC. It translates to CATSSGEGNYGYTF.

The chain carries TRBV5-6 and TRBJ2-7; the match to TRBD2 covers 12 bases. The CDR3 has 15 amino acids. Germline V CDR1 and CDR2: SGHDT, YYEEEE. The junction had 6 bases not matched to a gene; V was cut back by 4 bases and J by 4 bases. The CDR3 spells CASSPTSGGRYEQYF. CDR3 sequence (DNA): TGTGCCAGCAGCCCTACTAGCGGGGGGCGGTACGAGCAGTACTTC.

This chain uses TRBV5-1 with TRBJ1-1, with a tentative D call TRBD1 (5 bases). CDR1 is SGHRS and CDR2 is YFSETQ in the germline V gene. This CDR3 contains 14 residues. V was cut by 5 bases and J by 7 bases, with 18 bases left in between. The CDR3 loop is CASSSGTSNLEAFF. In nucleotides, the CDR3 is TGCGCCAGCAGTTCTGGGACTTCTAATCTTGAAGCTTTCTTT.

J is TRBJ2-5 and V is TRBV5-1, with a tentative D call TRBD1 (6 bases). Germline V CDR1 and CDR2: SGHRS, YFSETQ. The CDR3 runs 15 residues. Trimming shortened V by 4 bases and J by 5 bases, and 18 bases separated the two germline ends. The CDR3 sequence: CASSRGSGVGETQYF. The DNA for the CDR3 is TGCGCCAGCAGCCGAGGATCAGGGGTTGGGGAGACCCAGTACTTC.

This chain joins TRBV7-2 and TRBJ2-7; 8 bases match TRBD2. V lost 6 bases, J lost 0 bases, and 10 bases stayed unmatched. The germline CDR1 and CDR2 sequences are SGHTA and FQGNSA. The CDR3 has 16 residues. Written as DNA, the CDR3 is TGTGCCAGCAGTTCCCCGCTAGCGGGTATCTCCTACGAGCAGTACTTC. Encoded protein: CASSSPLAGISYEQYF. The variable domain in full, completed from reference TRBV7-2 and TRBJ2-7, reads GAGVSQSPSNKVTEKGKDVELRCDPISGHTALYWYRQSLGQGLEFLIYFQGNSAPDKSGLPSDRFSAERTGGSVSTLTIQRTQQEDSAVYLCASSSPLAGISYEQYFGPGTRLTVT.

J is TRBJ1-5 and V is TRBV25-1; D might be TRBD1 (5 bases). Germline V lookup: CDR1 MGHDK, CDR2 SYGVNS. The V and J ends lost 4 bases and 10 bases respectively, with 14 bases between them. The CDR3 is 13 amino acids. The CDR3 coding sequence is TGTGCCAGCAGTGCTGCGGACATCACTCCCCAGCATTTT. Translating gives CASSAADITPQHF.

V and J are TRBV14 and TRBJ2-7, with TRBD1 matching over 9 bases. The length of the CDR3 is 14 residues. The germline V gene encodes CDR1 SGHDN and CDR2 FVKESK. J was trimmed by 2 bases and V by 4 bases; bases with no gene match: 3. The CDR3, as DNA: TGTGCCAGCAGCCCGAGACAGGGGGCCTACGAGCAGTACTTC. As protein: CASSPRQGAYEQYF.

The V gene is TRBV6-6, the J gene TRBJ2-7, with a tentative D call TRBD1 (6 bases). Germline V CDR1 and CDR2: MNHNY, SVGAGI (reference sequence). The CDR3 runs 14 residues. V lost 7 bases and J 3 bases, leaving 16 bases between the germline ends. CDR3 bases: TGTGCCAGCACCGAACTCGACAGGCTCTACGAGCAGTACTTC. It encodes CASTELDRLYEQYF.

The rearrangement joins TRBV19 to TRBJ2-6; 7 positions match TRBD1. Germline values: CDR1 LNHDA, CDR2 SQIVND (reference sequence). The CDR3 consists of 17 residues. Trimming removed 5 bases from V and 0 bases from J; junction bases left unmatched: 7. CDR3 sequence reads: CASSPLDRSSGANVLTF. The CDR3 DNA is TGTGCCAGTAGTCCCTTGGACAGGAGCTCTGGGGCCAACGTCCTGACTTTC.

The chain has TRBV27 and TRBJ1-6; TRBD1 is a possible D gene (5 bases). V gave up 7 bases and J gave up 14 bases, with 27 bases separating them. The CDR3 is made up of 16 amino acids. Germline values: CDR1 MNHEY, CDR2 SMNVEV (reference sequence). Here the CDR3 DNA reads TGTGCCAGCACCTTCCTTAATGGGGGGGGGATTACATCCCTCCACTTT. Translation gives CASTFLNGGGITSLHF.

The genes are TRBV5-1 and TRBJ2-7, with TRBD1 matching over 8 bases. Germline-derived CDR1 and CDR2 are SGHRS and YFSETQ. V trimming: 0 bases; J trimming: 1 base; junction bases outside the gene matches: 0. The CDR3 covers 14 residues. The CDR3 nucleotides read TGCGCCAGCAGCTTGGGACAGGGGTCCTACGAGCAGTACTTC. Translation: CASSLGQGSYEQYF. Looking up the rest from reference TRBV5-1 and TRBJ2-7 gives the full variable domain: KAGVTQTPRYLIKTRGQQVTLSCSPISGHRSVSWYQQTPGQGLQFLFEYFSETQRNKGNFPGRFSGRQFSNSRSEMNVSTLELGDSALYLCASSLGQGSYEQYFGPGTRLTVT.

J is TRBJ2-1 and V is TRBV7-8; D uncertain. Deletions cut 5 bases from V and 8 bases from J, with 16 bases between. CDR3 size: 14 residues. The V gene's germline CDR1 is SGHVS and CDR2 FQNEAQ. CDR3 in DNA: TGTGCCAGCAGCCTTACTGGGCCTTCGCATGAGCAGTTCTTC. This encodes CASSLTGPSHEQFF.

This clone was picked up one time. The V gene is TRBV7-2, the J gene TRBJ2-3; the match to TRBD2 covers 14 bases. The CDR3 has 16 residues. Germline assignment: CDR1 SGHTA and CDR2 FQGNSA. V gave up 5 bases and J gave up 6 bases; unmatched junction bases: 7. CDR3 DNA: TGTGCCAGCAGCACGGGACTAGCGGGGGTTAGCGATACGCAGTATTTT. The encoded protein is CASSTGLAGVSDTQYF.

The rearrangement joins TRBV30 to TRBJ1-5; 7 nucleotides agree with TRBD1. Germline trimming cut 5 bases from V and 4 bases from J; bases unmatched to any gene: 8. CDR1 and CDR2 (germline): GTSNPN, SVGIG (reference sequence). The CDR3 consists of 14 residues. CDR3 sequence reads: CAWGVQTGNQPQHF. The CDR3 DNA reads as TGTGCCTGGGGGGTCCAGACAGGGAATCAGCCCCAGCATTTT.

The chain has TRBV10-3 and TRBJ2-5; D may be TRBD2 (6 bases). V lost 0 bases to trimming and J lost 5 bases, with 13 bases between them. CDR3 length: 15 amino acids. Germline lookup yields CDR1 ENHRY and CDR2 SYGVKD. The CDR3 DNA is TGTGCCATCAGTGAGTCGCGAGGGACTCAGGAGACCCAGTACTTC. It is translated as CAISESRGTQETQYF.

Only one count was recorded for this clone. Other nucleotide sequences in the sample specify the same CDR3. J is TRBJ2-5 and V is TRBV3-1 (or the pseudogene TRBV3-2), with 7 nucleotides matching TRBD2. Germline lookup yields CDR1 LGHDT and CDR2 YNNKEL (reference sequence). V shed 4 bases, J shed 2 bases, and the junction held 4 bases outside the gene matches. The CDR3 sequence is 14 residues long. The CDR3 sequence is CASSLRGDQETQYF. CDR3 DNA sequence: TGTGCCAGCAGCCTACGGGGGGATCAAGAGACCCAGTACTTC.

Regarding this clone: The same CDR3 also results from other DNA sequences found in this sample. The rearrangement uses TRBV5-1 and TRBJ2-7; 7 nucleotides match TRBD1. The CDR3 covers 13 residues. The germline V gene has CDR1 SGHRS and CDR2 YFSETQ. V lost 0 bases and J lost 4; bases outside the gene matches: 1. CDR3: CASSLAQGYEQYF. The CDR3 DNA reads as TGCGCCAGCAGCTTGGCACAGGGGTACGAGCAGTACTTC.

This chain joins TRBV6-5 and TRBJ1-1; possible D gene TRBD1, 6 bases. In germline, CDR1 is MNHEY, CDR2 SVGAGI. V lost 2 bases, J lost 0 bases, and 10 bases lay in between. This CDR3 contains 15 residues. DNA of the CDR3: TGTGCCAGCAGTTACACCGGACAGATGAACACTGAAGCTTTCTTT. This sequence encodes CASSYTGQMNTEAFF.

J is TRBJ2-4 and V is TRBV19, with a tentative D call TRBD2 (5 bases). Germline-derived CDR1 and CDR2 are LNHDA and SQIVND (reference sequence). The V end was cut by 5 bases, the J end by 2 bases, with 19 bases between. This CDR3 is built from 17 residues. CDR3 DNA: TGTGCCAGTAGTCCCTCACCGACTTCTAGCCCCAAAAACATTCAGTACTTC. Translating gives CASSPSPTSSPKNIQYF.

This chain connects TRBV30 to TRBJ2-1; perhaps TRBD2 as D (6 bases). V was trimmed by 3 bases and J by 5 bases, leaving 14 bases between them. The CDR3 loop spans 14 amino acids. Germline CDR1 is GTSNPN and CDR2 is SVGIG (reference sequence). CDR3 DNA sequence: TGTGCCTGGAGGAGGGACTCCCTTAACAATGAGCAGTTCTTC. This encodes CAWRRDSLNNEQFF.

V usage is TRBV11-2 and J usage is TRBJ2-3; 7 bases align to TRBD1. J lost 2 bases, V lost 6 bases, and 14 bases had no gene match. This CDR3 has 17 residues. Germline V gene sequence: CDR1 SGHAT, CDR2 FQNNGV. The CDR3 bases are TGTGCCAGCAGTCCCCGCGCCGGGACAGACATCACAGATACGCAGTATTTT. Its protein product is CASSPRAGTDITDTQYF.

The J gene is TRBJ2-1, the V gene TRBV27; 10 bases are a match to TRBD2. The CDR3 extends over 17 amino acids. The V and J ends lost 5 bases and 6 bases, in that order; junction bases with no gene match: 13. Germline CDR1 MNHEY, CDR2 SMNVEV (reference sequence). CDR3 bases: TGTGCCAGCAGTCCGCCGGCACTAGCGGGGCGGATCAATGAGCAGTTCTTC. Its protein product is CASSPPALAGRINEQFF.

A few counts support this clone. The CDR3 bases are TGTGCCACCAGCTTCGGGGGATACGAGCAGTACTTC. Translated, it gives CATSFGGYEQYF. The chain joins TRBV6-2 or TRBV6-3 to TRBJ2-7, with D possibly TRBD2 on 6 matching bases. This CDR3 comprises 12 residues. Germline loops: CDR1 MNHEY, CDR2 SVGEGT. Trimming pared 10 bases from V and 4 bases from J, leaving 14 bases between.